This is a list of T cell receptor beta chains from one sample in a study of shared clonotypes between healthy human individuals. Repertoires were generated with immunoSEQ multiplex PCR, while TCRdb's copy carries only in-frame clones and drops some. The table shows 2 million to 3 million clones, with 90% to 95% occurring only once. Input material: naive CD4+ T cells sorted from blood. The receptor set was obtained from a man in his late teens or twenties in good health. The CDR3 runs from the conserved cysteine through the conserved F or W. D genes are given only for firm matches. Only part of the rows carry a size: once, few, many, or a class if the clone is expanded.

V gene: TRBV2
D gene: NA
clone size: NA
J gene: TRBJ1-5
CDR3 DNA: TGTGCCAGCAGTGTACAGGGAAATCAGCCCCAGCATTTT
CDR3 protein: CASSVQGNQPQHF

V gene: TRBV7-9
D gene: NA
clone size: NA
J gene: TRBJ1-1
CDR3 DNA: TGTGCCAGCAGCCCGCGGAGTATGTTGAACACTGAAGCTTTCTTT
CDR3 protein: CASSPRSMLNTEAFF

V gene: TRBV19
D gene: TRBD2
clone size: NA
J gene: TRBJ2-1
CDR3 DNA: TGTGCCAGTAGAACTAGCGGAGTATACAATGAGCAGTTCTTC
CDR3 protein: CASRTSGVYNEQFF

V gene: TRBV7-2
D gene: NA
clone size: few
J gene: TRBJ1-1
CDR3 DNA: TGTGCCAGCCGGCCGGCGGTGGGGACTGAAGCTTTCTTT
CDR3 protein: CASRPAVGTEAFF

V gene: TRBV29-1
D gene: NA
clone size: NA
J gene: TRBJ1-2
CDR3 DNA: TGCAGCGTTGAAGAGGGTTTCCAGGGAGAGAAGGGCTACACCTTC
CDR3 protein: CSVEEGFQGEKGYTF

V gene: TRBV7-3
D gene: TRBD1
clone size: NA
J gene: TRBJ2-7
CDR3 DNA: TGTGCCAGCAGCCTTGGACAGGGGGCTGTCTACGAGCAGTACTTC
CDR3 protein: CASSLGQGAVYEQYF

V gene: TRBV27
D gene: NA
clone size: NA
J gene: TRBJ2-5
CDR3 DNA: TGTGCCAGCAGTTTATGGAGGGGAGAGACCCAGTACTTC
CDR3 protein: CASSLWRGETQYF

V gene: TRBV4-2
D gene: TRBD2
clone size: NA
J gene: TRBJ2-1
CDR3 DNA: TGTGCCAGCAGCCTCTCATCCACACTAGCGGGAGAGGGATCCTACAATGAGCAGTTCTTC
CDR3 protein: CASSLSSTLAGEGSYNEQFF

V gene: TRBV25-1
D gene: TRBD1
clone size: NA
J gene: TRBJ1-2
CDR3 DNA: TGTGCCAGCAGTGGGGGGACAGGGGCCTATGGCTACACCTTC
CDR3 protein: CASSGGTGAYGYTF

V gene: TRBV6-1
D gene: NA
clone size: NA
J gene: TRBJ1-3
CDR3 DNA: TGTGCCAGCAGATCGGTTCCCTTCTCTGGAAACACCATATATTTT
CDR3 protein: CASRSVPFSGNTIYF

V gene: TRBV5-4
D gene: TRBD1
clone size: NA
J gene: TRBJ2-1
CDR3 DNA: TGTGCCAGCAGCCTTGATGGACAGGGCTACAATGAGCAGTTCTTC
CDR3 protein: CASSLDGQGYNEQFF

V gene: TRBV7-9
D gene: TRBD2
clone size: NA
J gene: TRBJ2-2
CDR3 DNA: TGTGCCGGAGGGGCGGGAGTATGGACCGGGGAGCTGTTTTTT
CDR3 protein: CAGGAGVWTGELFF

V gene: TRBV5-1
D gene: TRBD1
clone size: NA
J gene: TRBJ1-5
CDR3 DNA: TGCGCCAGCAGCCCGACAGGGGATAGCAATCAGCCCCAGCATTTT
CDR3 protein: CASSPTGDSNQPQHF

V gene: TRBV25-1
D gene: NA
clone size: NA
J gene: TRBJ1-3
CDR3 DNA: TGTGCCAGCTTCTGGGGAAACACCATATATTTT
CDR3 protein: CASFWGNTIYF

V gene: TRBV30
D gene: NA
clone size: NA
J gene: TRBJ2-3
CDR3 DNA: TGTGCCTGGAGTGTCCTGGGGATAGGGGATACGCAGTATTTT
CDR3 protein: CAWSVLGIGDTQYF

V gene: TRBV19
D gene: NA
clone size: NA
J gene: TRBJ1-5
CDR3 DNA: TGTGCCAGTAGATCAAAGGGGGTAAGCAATCAGCCCCAGCATTTT
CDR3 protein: CASRSKGVSNQPQHF

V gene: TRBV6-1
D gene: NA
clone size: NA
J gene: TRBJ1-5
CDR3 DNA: TGTGCCAGCAGTGAAGTGGTCGCCGGGCAGGTTAGCAATCAGCCCCAGCATTTT
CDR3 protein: CASSEVVAGQVSNQPQHF

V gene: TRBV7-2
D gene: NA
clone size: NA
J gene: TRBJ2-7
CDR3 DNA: TGTGCCAGCAGCCCCGCTACGGGAGTTGTCGTCGAGCAGTACTTC
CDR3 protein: CASSPATGVVVEQYF

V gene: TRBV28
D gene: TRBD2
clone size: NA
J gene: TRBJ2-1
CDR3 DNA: TGTGCCAGCAGCCCTACAAGAGCGGGGGGCGGGGAGCAGTTCTTC
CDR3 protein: CASSPTRAGGGEQFF

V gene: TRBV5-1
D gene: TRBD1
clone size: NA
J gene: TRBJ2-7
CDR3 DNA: TGCGCCAGCAGCACAGGGACAGGCTCCTACGAGCAGTACTTC
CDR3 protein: CASSTGTGSYEQYF

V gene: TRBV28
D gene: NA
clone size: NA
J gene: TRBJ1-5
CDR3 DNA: TGTGCCAGCAGTTTAGGGCGGACGAATCAGCCCCAGCATTTT
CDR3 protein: CASSLGRTNQPQHF

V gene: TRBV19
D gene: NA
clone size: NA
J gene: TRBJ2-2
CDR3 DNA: TGTGCCACCACGGCGACCCCACGCACCGGGGAGCTGTTTTTT
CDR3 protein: CATTATPRTGELFF

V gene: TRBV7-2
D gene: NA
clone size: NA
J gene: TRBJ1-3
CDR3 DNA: TGTGCCAGCAGCATTAGTGTACGATCTGGAAACACCATATATTTT
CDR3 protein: CASSISVRSGNTIYF

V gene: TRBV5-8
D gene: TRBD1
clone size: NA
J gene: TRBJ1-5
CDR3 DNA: TGTGCCAGTAGGGACAGGGGAAACAATCAGCCCCAGCATTTT
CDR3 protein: CASRDRGNNQPQHF

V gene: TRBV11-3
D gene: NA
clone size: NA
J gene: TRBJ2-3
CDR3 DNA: TGTGCCAGCAGCCTCGTTAACGGAGCAGATACGCAGTATTTT
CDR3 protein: CASSLVNGADTQYF

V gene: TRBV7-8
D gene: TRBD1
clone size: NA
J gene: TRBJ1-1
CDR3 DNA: TGTGCCAGCAGCCATCGTGATGGGACAGGGATGATGAACACTGAAGCTTTCTTT
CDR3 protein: CASSHRDGTGMMNTEAFF

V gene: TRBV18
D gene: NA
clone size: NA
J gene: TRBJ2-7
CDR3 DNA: TGTGCCAGCTCACCCCCGGGGCCCTACGAGCAGTACTTC
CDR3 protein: CASSPPGPYEQYF